The 17 T cell receptor beta chains below all came from one sample that was sequenced in a study of regulatory T cells in long-lasting Graves disease (dated by TCRdb to about 2021). Interpreted using the paper, the time point label stands for: persistent/refractory GD, antithyroid drugs over 5 years with positive TRAb. For both TCR sequencing and RNA sequencing, RNA was extracted from PBMCs in TRIzol. The method was multiplex PCR. The sequencing machine was an Illumina HiSeq 4000. CDR3 regions were amplified by Arm-PCR with iRepertoire HTBI primers to construct TCR beta libraries. TCRdb cleaned the public reads at Q25 with fastp, built clones with MiXCR and kept in-frame beta chains. Rows with one shared CDR3 protein collapse into an entry with the most common genes and DNA. The sample profile shows around 430,000 distinct CDR3 sequences; roughly 23% of them were found once. About an eighth of the sample lies in the top ten.

Sample: peripheral blood mononuclear cells (PBMCs), taken when the disease was refractory, from a patient treated with antithyroid drugs. The receptors come from a female donor with Graves disease.

The chain joins TRBV30 to TRBJ1-5, with 8 nucleotides matching TRBD1. Losses at the gene ends were 8 bases for V and 4 bases for J; bases not matched to a gene: 10. Per germline, CDR1 GTSNPN and CDR2 SVGIG (reference sequence). The CDR3 sequence is 14 residues long. This CDR3 reads CAPRQGRPNQPQHF. The CDR3 nucleotides are TGTGCCCCACGACAGGGGAGGCCAAATCAGCCCCAGCATTTT.

Many counts were recorded for this clonotype. V usage is TRBV20-1 and J usage is TRBJ1-2, with 9 positions matching TRBD1. This CDR3 contains 16 residues. Germline CDR1 DFQATT, CDR2 SNEGSKA (reference sequence). J lost 1 base, V lost 5 bases, and 11 bases had no gene match. The CDR3 nucleotides read TGCAGTGCTGAGGGATCGGACAGGGGCAATAACTATGGCTACACCTTC. This encodes CSAEGSDRGNNYGYTF.

The chain employs TRBV7-9 and TRBJ1-1; the D is unclear. CDR3 length equals 13 residues. In germline, CDR1 is SEHNR, CDR2 FQNEAQ (reference sequence). V was pared by 6 bases and J by 5 bases, with 13 bases between. The CDR3 region is CASSRLSRTEAFF. Written as DNA, the CDR3 is TGTGCCAGCAGTAGGTTGAGTAGGACTGAAGCTTTCTTT.

This clonotype has at least ten counts. In DNA form, the CDR3 reads TGTGCCAGCAGTTTAGTGTCTGGGACAGGAAATCAGCCCCAGCATTTT. The encoded protein is CASSLVSGTGNQPQHF. The rearrangement joins TRBV12-3 or TRBV12-4 to TRBJ1-5; 8 bases fit TRBD1. This CDR3 comprises 16 residues. The V and J ends lost 1 base and 4 bases, in that order; junction bases with no gene match: 6.

This chain links TRBV5-5 with TRBJ1-4; no reliable D call. The germline V and J ends were trimmed by 1 base and 5 bases, with 9 bases remaining between them. CDR3 length: 14 amino acids. Per germline, CDR1 SGHKS and CDR2 YYEKEE (reference sequence). DNA of the CDR3: TGTGCCAGCAGCTTGAGTCCTTCAAATGAAAAACTGTTTTTT. Amino acid sequence: CASSLSPSNEKLFF.

The chain couples TRBV6-1 to TRBJ1-1; 9 nucleotides line up with TRBD1. The J segment lost 6 bases and the V segment lost 7 bases, leaving 12 bases of the junction unmatched. Germline V lookup: CDR1 MNHNS, CDR2 SASEGT. This CDR3 region has 15 residues. The CDR3 loop is CASIGSGTGFAEAFF. CDR3 sequence (DNA): TGTGCCAGCATTGGGTCCGGGACAGGGTTCGCTGAAGCTTTCTTT.

This chain joins TRBV14 and TRBJ1-1; D not certain. This CDR3 has 14 residues. The germline V and J ends were trimmed by 0 bases and 7 bases, with 12 bases remaining between them. The germline V gene has CDR1 SGHDN and CDR2 FVKESK. Written as DNA, the CDR3 is TGTGCCAGCAGCCAAGATTTTTCGCCGGATGAAGCTTTCTTT. Its translation is CASSQDFSPDEAFF.

This chain connects TRBV5-1 to TRBJ2-1, with 11 bases aligning to TRBD2. Germline V gene data show CDR1 as SGHRS and CDR2 as YFSETQ. The CDR3 runs 16 residues. V gave up 0 bases and J gave up 6 bases; unmatched junction bases: 5. CDR3 loop: CASSLVGTSGSNEQFF. The CDR3 DNA sequence: TGCGCCAGCAGCTTGGTCGGTACTAGCGGGAGCAATGAGCAGTTCTTC.

The gene calls are TRBV5-1 and TRBJ2-7, with TRBD2 matching over 11 bases. This CDR3 spans 15 amino acids. Germline CDR1 SGHRS, CDR2 YFSETQ. Losses at the gene ends were 2 bases for V and 3 bases for J; bases not matched to a gene: 4. CDR3 in amino acids: CASSFSGRGNYEQYF. CDR3 nucleotides: TGCGCCAGCAGCTTTAGCGGGAGGGGGAACTACGAGCAGTACTTC. The full variable domain, completed using reference TRBV5-1 and TRBJ2-7, is KAGVTQTPRYLIKTRGQQVTLSCSPISGHRSVSWYQQTPGQGLQFLFEYFSETQRNKGNFPGRFSGRQFSNSRSEMNVSTLELGDSALYLCASSFSGRGNYEQYFGPGTRLTVT.

This clonotype has a count of ten or more. This CDR3 is CASSRSVYEQYF. The CDR3 nucleotides are TGTGCCAGCAGCCGGTCTGTCTACGAGCAGTACTTC. The chain carries TRBV28 and TRBJ2-7; D is undetermined. CDR1 is MDHEN, CDR2 SYDVKM, per germline. The V gene lost 6 bases and the J gene lost 3 bases, with 9 bases spanning the gap. This CDR3 region has 12 residues.

This clonotype appeared many times. The chain joins TRBV2 to TRBJ2-2, with TRBD1 as a possible D gene (6 bases). This CDR3 comprises 14 residues. Trimming removed 6 bases at V and 1 base at J, with 9 bases between. The germline V gene encodes CDR1 SNHLY and CDR2 FYNNEI. The CDR3 sequence is CASRRDKNTGELFF. The DNA for the CDR3 is TGTGCCAGCAGACGGGACAAGAACACCGGGGAGCTGTTTTTT.

This clonotype was detected many times. This chain joins TRBV2 and TRBJ2-7; D is unresolved. Germline V gives CDR1 SNHLY, CDR2 FYNNEI. Trimming cost V 9 bases and J 3 bases, with 12 bases left between them. The CDR3 loop spans 12 amino acids. CDR3 DNA: TGTGCCAGTCAACGGTGGATCTACGAGCAGTACTTC. It specifies CASQRWIYEQYF.

The chain couples TRBV19 to TRBJ1-5; 9 positions agree with TRBD1. The V segment lost 7 bases and the J segment 5 bases; nucleotides outside the gene matches: 12. The V gene's germline CDR1 is LNHDA and CDR2 SQIVND (reference sequence). The CDR3 contains 16 residues. The CDR3 loop is CASIEQGASVYQPQHF. Written as DNA, the CDR3 is TGTGCCAGTATCGAACAGGGGGCTTCGGTATATCAGCCCCAGCATTTT.

This clonotype was seen ten or more times. CDR3: CARGENLWAPGGHNQPQHF. In DNA form, the CDR3 reads TGCGCCAGGGGGGAGAACCTGTGGGCCCCCGGGGGGCACAATCAGCCCCAGCATTTT. V usage is TRBV10-1 and J usage is TRBJ1-5, with TRBD1 as a possible D gene (6 bases). There are 19 residues in the CDR3. Trimming cost V 9 bases and J 3 bases, with 30 bases left between them. CDR1 is WNHNN and CDR2 is SYGVQD in the germline V gene (reference sequence).

The rearrangement links TRBV30 to TRBJ1-1; perhaps TRBD1 as D (5 bases). The V gene lost 3 bases and the J gene lost 4 bases, with 12 bases spanning the gap. Germline loops: CDR1 GTSNPN, CDR2 SVGIG (reference sequence). This CDR3 has 13 amino acids. The chain's CDR3 is CAWRRWGSTEAFF. DNA for the CDR3: TGTGCCTGGAGGAGGTGGGGGAGCACTGAAGCTTTCTTT.

As for this clonotype: This may come from a read error, since a much larger clone is one base off. The rearrangement joins TRBV7-2 to TRBJ1-1, with 7 bases matching TRBD1. CDR3 size: 14 residues. The V segment lost 5 bases and the J segment 5 bases; nucleotides outside the gene matches: 8. CDR1 and CDR2 from the germline V gene are SGHTA and FQGNSA. The CDR3 reads CASSARQGRTEAFF. In DNA form, the CDR3 reads TGTGCCAGCAGCGCCAGACAGGGACGAACTGAAGCTTTCTTT. The full variable domain, rest sourced from reference TRBV7-2 and TRBJ1-1, is GAGVSQSPSNKVTEKGKDVELRCDPISGHTALYWYRQSLGQGLEFLIYFQGNSAPDKSGLPSDRFSAERTGGSVSTLTIQRTQQEDSAVYLCASSARQGRTEAFFGQGTRLTVV.

This clonotype was seen at least ten times. The genes are TRBV11-1 and TRBJ1-2; 8 positions match TRBD1. The germline V gene encodes CDR1 SGHAT and CDR2 FQDESV (reference sequence). Unmatched junction bases numbered 8, after V lost 5 bases and J lost 3 bases. CDR3 length: 15 residues. The CDR3 DNA is TGTGCCAGCAGCAACGGACAGGGAAGGGACTATGGCTACACCTTC. Translation gives CASSNGQGRDYGYTF. Drawing the rest from reference TRBV11-1 and TRBJ1-2, the complete variable domain is EAEVAQSPRYKITEKSQAVAFWCDPISGHATLYWYRQILGQGPELLVQFQDESVVDDSQLPKDRFSAERLKGVDSTLKIQPAELGDSAMYLCASSNGQGRDYGYTFGSGTRLTVV.